This T cell receptor (beta chain) was identified in a study of T cell responses to AZD1222 COVID-19 vaccine. General observations from the study: A mostly white British donor set with more females was recruited, and clonal diversity was possibly underestimated. Spike-specific TCR breadth and depth went up after people got two AZD1222 doses. Unmutated variant regions are reportedly the target of nearly half of TCRs that are spike-specific. No repertoire was sampled before or during the peak T cell response, only after it.

Generated by immunoSEQ multiplex PCR, the TCRdb table keeps only in-frame clones and is missing some. The data show about 130,000 clones, 75% to 90% seen once. This CDR3 contains 15 residues. Trimming removed 5 bases at V and 5 bases at J, with 16 bases between. Germline assignment: CDR1 MNHEY and CDR2 SVGAGI. As to this clone: Its antigen is unknown.

The origin of this receptor is an adult in good health. Sequenced here: peripheral blood, sampled on day 0 of AZD1222 vaccination. V gene TRBV6-5 combines with J gene TRBJ2-1, with D tentatively TRBD1 (6 bases). The CDR3 loop is CASSNQGTGHNEQFF. The CDR3 DNA is TGTGCCAGCAGTAACCAGGGGACGGGGCACAATGAGCAGTTCTTC.